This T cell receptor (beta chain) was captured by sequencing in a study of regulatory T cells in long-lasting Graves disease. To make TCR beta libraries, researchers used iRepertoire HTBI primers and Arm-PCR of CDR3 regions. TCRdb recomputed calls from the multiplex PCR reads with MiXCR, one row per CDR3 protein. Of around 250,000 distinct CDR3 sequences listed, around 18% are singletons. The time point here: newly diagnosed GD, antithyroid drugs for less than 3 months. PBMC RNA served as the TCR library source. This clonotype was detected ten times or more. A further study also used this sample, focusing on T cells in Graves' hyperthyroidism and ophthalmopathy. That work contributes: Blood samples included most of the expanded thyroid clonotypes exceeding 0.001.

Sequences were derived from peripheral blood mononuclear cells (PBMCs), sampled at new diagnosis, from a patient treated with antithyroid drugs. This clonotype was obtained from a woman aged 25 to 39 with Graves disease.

CDR3 DNA: TGTGCCACCAGTGATGCTAGTGGGGCTAGCACAGATACGCAGTATTTT. Translation gives CATSDASGASTDTQYF. V gene TRBV24-1 combines with J gene TRBJ2-3; tentative D call: TRBD1 (5 bases). Between the trimmed V and J ends, which lost 3 bases and 0 bases, there was a span of 12 bases. Germline assignment: CDR1 KGHDR and CDR2 SFDVKD. The CDR3 is made up of 16 amino acids.